The 26 T cell receptor beta chains given below trace back to one sample, sequenced in a study of blood T cell repertoires in COVID-19 (dated by TCRdb to the early 2020s). Library preparation employed the immunoSEQ multiplex PCR assay. TCRdb's version of the immuneACCESS table is confined to in-frame rearrangements and falls short of the full clone set. An unresolved V gene accounts for under half of the shortfall where checked; the remainder is of unknown origin. This sample has some 150,000 clones in its table, and around nine tenths of those were observed once. The ten largest make up 2% to 3% of the sample. The source material was peripheral blood. These receptors all come from a woman aged 70-85 years with acute or convalescent COVID-19.

This chain connects TRBV19 to TRBJ2-6; no reliable D call. The V gene lost 0 bases and the J gene lost 0 bases, with 9 bases spanning the gap. CDR3 length: 17 residues. Germline V lookup: CDR1 LNHDA, CDR2 SQIVND (reference sequence). The CDR3 reads CASSIDSRASGANVLTF. CDR3 DNA sequence: TGTGCCAGTAGTATAGATTCTCGAGCCTCTGGGGCCAACGTCCTGACTTTC.

The J gene is TRBJ1-2, the V gene TRBV13; D is undetermined. Germline CDR1 is PRHDT and CDR2 is FYEKMQ (reference sequence). Trimming pared 0 bases from V and 5 bases from J, leaving 10 bases between. The CDR3 runs to 14 residues. CDR3 DNA sequence: TGTGCCAGCAGCTTAGGCCTTTTCGGGTATGGCTACACCTTC. Translation: CASSLGLFGYGYTF.

This sequence joins TRBV6-5 and TRBJ1-4; the match to TRBD1 covers 9 bases. Unmatched junction bases numbered 4, after V lost 10 bases and J lost 4 bases. The CDR3 is 13 residues long. Germline loops: CDR1 MNHEY, CDR2 SVGAGI. The CDR3 DNA sequence: TGTGCCATCTTGGACAGGGGTAATGAAAAACTGTTTTTT. Translated: CAILDRGNEKLFF.

This chain joins TRBV12-3 or TRBV12-4 and TRBJ1-3; D is uncertain. CDR3 length: 13 residues. CDR3 region: CATSWSSGNTIYF. The CDR3 DNA follows: TGTGCTACGAGCTGGAGCTCTGGAAACACCATATATTTT.

The rearrangement uses TRBV5-6 and TRBJ1-5; tentative D call: TRBD1 (6 bases). The CDR3 has 14 residues. V was clipped by 4 bases and J by 6 bases, with 14 bases between them. Germline CDR1 and CDR2: SGHDT and YYEEEE. DNA of the CDR3: TGTGCCAGCAGCGGACAAACAGGGAGTCAGCCCCAGCATTTT. Protein: CASSGQTGSQPQHF.

The chain's CDR3 is CASSDPTTGTAGANVLTF. CDR3 sequence (DNA): TGTGCCAGCAGCGACCCCACGACAGGGACAGCGGGGGCCAACGTCCTGACTTTC. The chain uses TRBV9 and TRBJ2-6; 7 nucleotides line up with TRBD1. Losses at the gene ends were 3 bases for V and 4 bases for J; bases not matched to a gene: 13. This CDR3 has 18 amino acids. Germline assignment: CDR1 SGDLS and CDR2 YYNGEE.

The chain carries TRBV30 and TRBJ1-3; D is uncertain. This CDR3 has 16 amino acids. From germline, CDR1 is GTSNPN and CDR2 SVGIG (reference sequence). V gave up 1 base and J gave up 3 bases, with 16 bases separating them. The CDR3 region has the DNA TGTGCCTGGAGTGGGGCTACAGTCTTGGGTGGAAACACCATATATTTT. Its protein is CAWSGATVLGGNTIYF. Using reference TRBV30 and TRBJ1-3 for the parts outside the CDR3, the full variable domain is SQTIHQWPATLVQPVGSPLSLECTVEGTSNPNLYWYRQAAGRGLQLLFYSVGIGQISSEVPQNLSASRPQDRQFILSSKKLLLSDSGFYLCAWSGATVLGGNTIYFGEGSWLTVV.

The chain is built from TRBV13 and TRBJ1-2; D is ambiguous. V was shortened by 3 bases and J by 8 bases, with 16 bases between the two germline ends. Germline-derived CDR1 and CDR2 are PRHDT and FYEKMQ (reference sequence). The CDR3 loop spans 14 amino acids. CDR3: CASSLTGSAGGYTF. The CDR3 coding sequence is TGTGCCAGCAGCTTGACTGGCAGCGCCGGGGGCTACACCTTC. The variable domain in full, with the rest retrieved from reference TRBV13 and TRBJ1-2, is AAGVIQSPRHLIKEKRETATLKCYPIPRHDTVYWYQQGPGQDPQFLISFYEKMQSDKGSIPDRFSAQQFSDYHSELNMSSLELGDSALYFCASSLTGSAGGYTFGSGTRLTVV.

The rearrangement joins TRBV7-2 to TRBJ2-6; TRBD1 aligns across 8 bases. This CDR3 contains 17 residues. The V segment lost 2 bases and the J segment 3 bases; nucleotides outside the gene matches: 6. Germline assignment: CDR1 SGHTA and CDR2 FQGNSA. Written as DNA, the CDR3 is TGTGCCAGCAGCTTATCAGGGGGCGGTCTTGGGGCCAACGTCCTGACTTTC. Protein: CASSLSGGGLGANVLTF.

The chain joins TRBV3-1 (or the pseudogene TRBV3-2) to TRBJ2-5; D perhaps matches TRBD2 (7 bases). CDR1 and CDR2 (germline): LGHDT, YNNKEL (reference sequence). There are 16 residues in the CDR3. Trimming removed 2 bases from V and 4 bases from J, with 17 bases in between. The DNA for the CDR3 is TGTGCCAGCAGCCAAACTTTGCCAAGGGGGGGAGAGACCCAGTACTTC. Translating it yields CASSQTLPRGGETQYF.

This rearrangement joins TRBV6-5 to TRBJ1-1; D is possibly TRBD1 (5 bases). CDR3 length: 14 residues. Germline assignment: CDR1 MNHEY and CDR2 SVGAGI. V lost 6 bases and J 4 bases, leaving 15 bases between the germline ends. CDR3 bases: TGTGCCAGCAGGCTAGACAGTCCCGGCACTGAAGCTTTCTTT. Translation gives CASRLDSPGTEAFF.

The V and J genes are TRBV10-2 and TRBJ2-7, with 10 nucleotides matching TRBD1. The CDR3 extends over 15 amino acids. Germline CDR1 WSHSY, CDR2 SAAADI. Trimming took 3 bases from V and 3 from J; bases not matched to a gene: 5. The CDR3 DNA is TGCGCCAGCAGTGACCCGACAGGGGGCAGCTACGAGCAGTACTTC. Protein sequence: CASSDPTGGSYEQYF.

The V gene is TRBV19, the J gene TRBJ1-3; D is unclear. V was trimmed by 8 bases and J by 4 bases, leaving 15 bases between them. The CDR3 sequence is 14 residues long. Per the germline V gene, CDR1 is LNHDA and CDR2 is SQIVND (reference sequence). For the CDR3, the DNA is TGTGCCAGTCTCCGGAGGGCCAACGGAAACACCATATATTTT. Its protein is CASLRRANGNTIYF.

This sequence joins TRBV2 and TRBJ1-3; 9 bases align to TRBD1. Per the germline V gene, CDR1 is SNHLY and CDR2 is FYNNEI. The ends lost 5 bases at V and 4 bases at J; junction bases unmatched: 12. The CDR3 runs to 17 residues. The CDR3 spells CASSSSATGGAGNTIYF. CDR3 coding DNA: TGTGCCAGCAGTTCCTCAGCCACAGGGGGCGCGGGAAACACCATATATTTT.

The CDR3 nucleotides are TGTGCCAGCAGCTCGGGACAGGGGGCAAAGACCCAGTACTTC. The encoded protein is CASSSGQGAKTQYF. The V call is TRBV11-3, the J call TRBJ2-5, with 12 bases lining up with TRBD1. The CDR3 sequence is 14 residues long. Germline CDR1 is SGHNT and CDR2 is YENEEA. V dropped 4 bases and J dropped 6; count of bases not matched to a gene: 3.

This clone appeared once. The chain has TRBV19 and TRBJ2-4, with 14 bases lining up with TRBD2. The V and J ends lost 5 bases and 0 bases, in that order; junction bases with no gene match: 6. The CDR3 length is 18 residues. Germline CDR1 reads LNHDA; CDR2 reads SQIVND (reference sequence). This chain's CDR3 is CASSLGLAGEIAKNIQYF. CDR3 sequence (DNA): TGTGCCAGTAGTCTGGGACTAGCGGGGGAAATAGCCAAAAACATTCAGTACTTC.

V is TRBV6-5 and J is TRBJ1-6; D gene uncertain. Per the germline V gene, CDR1 is MNHEY and CDR2 is SVGAGI. V lost 2 bases to trimming and J lost 6 bases, with 11 bases between them. The CDR3 runs 15 residues. CDR3 loop: CASSYGGPFNSPLHF. For the CDR3, the DNA is TGTGCCAGCAGTTACGGTGGGCCGTTTAATTCACCCCTCCACTTT.

The V gene is TRBV6-5, the J gene TRBJ1-1; D is perhaps TRBD1 (5 bases). The V gene's germline CDR1 is MNHEY and CDR2 SVGAGI. The V and J ends lost 10 bases and 0 bases respectively, with 15 bases between them. This CDR3 region has 14 residues. CDR3 amino acids: CATYKMTVNTEAFF. CDR3 sequence (DNA): TGTGCCACCTATAAAATGACAGTGAACACTGAAGCTTTCTTT.

The V gene is TRBV28, the J gene TRBJ1-3; the D is unclear. The germline gives CDR1 MDHEN, CDR2 SYDVKM. This CDR3 has 16 amino acids. V was shortened by 6 bases and J by 0 bases, with 15 bases between the two germline ends. CDR3 DNA: TGTGCCAGCAGGCCGAGGCCGAGGGCCTCTGGAAACACCATATATTTT. This codes for CASRPRPRASGNTIYF.

The chain is built from TRBV19 and TRBJ2-3; the match to TRBD2 covers 8 bases. Germline CDR1 reads LNHDA; CDR2 reads SQIVND (reference sequence). This CDR3 has 15 amino acids. Unmatched junction bases numbered 4, after V lost 5 bases and J lost 0 bases. The CDR3 loop is CASSQSGGSTDTQYF. In DNA form, the CDR3 reads TGTGCCAGTAGTCAAAGCGGGGGTAGCACAGATACGCAGTATTTT. The whole variable domain, remainder taken from reference TRBV19 and TRBJ2-3, is DGGITQSPKYLFRKEGQNVTLSCEQNLNHDAMYWYRQDPGQGLRLIYYSQIVNDFQKGDIAEGYSVSREKKESFPLTVTSAQKNPTAFYLCASSQSGGSTDTQYFGPGTRLTVL.

The chain uses TRBV27 and TRBJ1-3; tentative D call: TRBD1 (5 bases). Germline V gene data show CDR1 as MNHEY and CDR2 as SMNVEV (reference sequence). Trimming cost V 2 bases and J 0 bases, with 8 bases left between them. CDR3 length equals 15 residues. The DNA of the CDR3 is TGTGCCAGCAGTTTAGGGGGACTCTCTGGAAACACCATATATTTT. It encodes CASSLGGLSGNTIYF.

The chain recombines TRBV7-9 with TRBJ2-7, with 12 bases aligning to TRBD2. Germline trimming cut 4 bases from V and 0 bases from J; bases unmatched to any gene: 7. The germline V gene has CDR1 SEHNR and CDR2 FQNEAQ (reference sequence). This CDR3 is built from 17 residues. The DNA for the CDR3 is TGTGCCAGCAGCTCATCCGGGACTAGCGGGCTCTCCTACGAGCAGTACTTC. This gives the protein CASSSSGTSGLSYEQYF.

The rearrangement uses TRBV7-9 and TRBJ1-2; D possibly corresponds to TRBD1 (6 bases). CDR1 is SEHNR and CDR2 is FQNEAQ in the germline V gene (reference sequence). The CDR3 runs 13 residues. V was pared by 5 bases and J by 3 bases, with 10 bases between. The CDR3 DNA follows: TGTGCCAGCAGCGGAGGACAGTACTATGGCTACACCTTC. Translation gives CASSGGQYYGYTF.

This clone was seen a single time. The chain employs TRBV28 and TRBJ1-1, with D possibly matching TRBD1 (5 bases). The V end lost 6 bases, the J end lost 1 base, and 15 bases lay between the germline ends. Germline V gene data show CDR1 as MDHEN and CDR2 as SYDVKM. The CDR3 is 15 amino acids. This CDR3 reads CASSPSPGRNTEAFF. In DNA form, the CDR3 reads TGTGCCAGCAGCCCAAGCCCAGGGCGGAACACTGAAGCTTTCTTT.

The chain employs TRBV6-6 and TRBJ1-2; D may be TRBD1 (5 bases). Per the germline V gene, CDR1 is MNHNY and CDR2 is SVGAGI (reference sequence). This CDR3 has 15 amino acids. V shed 2 bases and J shed 2 bases, with 12 bases lying between them. As DNA, the CDR3 is TGTGCCAGCAGTTACGGGTTGGGGGGGAACTATGGCTACACCTTC. It yields the protein CASSYGLGGNYGYTF.

The chain is built from TRBV7-8 and TRBJ1-6; D is perhaps TRBD1 (6 bases). V lost 5 bases and J 5 bases, leaving 13 bases between the germline ends. Germline V gene lookup returns CDR1 SGHVS and CDR2 FQNEAQ. The CDR3 is made up of 15 amino acids. In DNA, the CDR3 is TGTGCCAGCAGCCCAGGACAGACAAATAATTCACCCCTCCACTTT. It translates to CASSPGQTNNSPLHF.